The 21 T cell receptor beta chains below were found in one sample sequenced in a study of cytomegalovirus exposure and HLA in healthy donors. Amplification used 60 Vbeta primers and 13 Jbeta primers. Clones were sequenced by immunoSEQ multiplex PCR, and TCRdb holds only the in-frame ones, with some missing. This sample yields approximately 130,000 clones, of which roughly 85% are seen a single time; about 7% belongs to the top ten. The sample taken for sequencing was PBMCs. The receptors were gathered from a woman aged 25 to 39 in good health and CMV-seropositive.

A few counts support this clone. Distinct nucleotide sequences in the sample also encode this CDR3. V and J are TRBV6-6 and TRBJ1-2; D call uncertain. V dropped 2 bases and J dropped 2 bases, with 6 bases sitting between them. The CDR3 covers 13 residues. The germline V gene encodes CDR1 MNHNY and CDR2 SVGAGI (reference sequence). In DNA, the CDR3 is TGTGCCAGCAGTTACGGCGGGAACTATGGCTACACCTTC. The encoded protein is CASSYGGNYGYTF.

This sequence joins TRBV18 and TRBJ1-3; D may be TRBD1 (6 bases). The V gene's germline CDR1 is KGHSH and CDR2 LQKENI. There are 13 residues in the CDR3. The V end lost 3 bases, the J end lost 7 bases, and 10 bases lay between the germline ends. CDR3 region: CASSPGTKNTIYF. The CDR3 DNA follows: TGTGCCAGCTCACCGGGGACAAAGAACACCATATATTTT.

V and J are TRBV30 and TRBJ2-7; the D is unclear. Trimming cost V 3 bases and J 2 bases, with 11 bases left between them. The CDR3 contains 13 residues. Germline assignment: CDR1 GTSNPN and CDR2 SVGIG (reference sequence). This CDR3 reads CAWSDFATYEQYF. In DNA, the CDR3 is TGTGCCTGGAGCGATTTCGCTACCTACGAGCAGTACTTC.

V and J are TRBV28 and TRBJ2-1, with 7 positions matching TRBD1. The junction had 9 bases not matched to a gene; V was cut back by 6 bases and J by 7 bases. This CDR3 region has 14 residues. Germline CDR1 and CDR2: MDHEN and SYDVKM. This CDR3 reads CASSVPQGWNEQFF. In nucleotides, the CDR3 is TGTGCCAGCAGCGTCCCACAGGGGTGGAATGAGCAGTTCTTC.

The chain recombines TRBV27 with TRBJ1-6; 7 bases line up with TRBD1. With V trimmed by 5 bases and J by 9 bases, 10 bases remained unmatched. This CDR3 has 15 residues. The germline CDR1 and CDR2 sequences are MNHEY and SMNVEV (reference sequence). CDR3 nucleotide sequence: TGTGCCAGCAGTCCGGCCGGGACAGTAGGTTCACCCCTCCACTTT. Translation gives CASSPAGTVGSPLHF.

The rearrangement joins TRBV6-5 to TRBJ1-2, with 9 nucleotides matching TRBD1. The germline gives CDR1 MNHEY, CDR2 SVGAGI. Unmatched junction bases numbered 8, after V lost 0 bases and J lost 6 bases. CDR3 size: 16 residues. The CDR3 reads CASSYSQSQGADGYTF. The CDR3 nucleotides read TGTGCCAGCAGTTACTCTCAATCACAGGGGGCGGATGGCTACACCTTC.

The chain recombines TRBV6-5 with TRBJ1-1, with 7 bases matching TRBD1. The ends lost 6 bases at V and 1 base at J; junction bases unmatched: 2. Germline V lookup: CDR1 MNHEY, CDR2 SVGAGI. The CDR3 length is 13 residues. The CDR3 region has the DNA TGTGCCAGCAGACGACAGGGGAACACTGAAGCTTTCTTT. It codes for CASRRQGNTEAFF.

The chain uses TRBV2 and TRBJ1-2; D might be TRBD1 (5 bases). Trimming left V 2 bases short and J 0 bases short, with 7 bases between. The CDR3 is 14 amino acids. Germline assignment: CDR1 SNHLY and CDR2 FYNNEI. CDR3 nucleotides: TGTGCCAGCAGTGAATTGGGGCCTAACTATGGCTACACCTTC. Translated, it gives CASSELGPNYGYTF.

The chain carries TRBV5-4 and TRBJ2-1, with TRBD1 as a possible D gene (6 bases). The CDR3 totals 14 residues. V was pared by 1 base and J by 6 bases, with 11 bases between. Germline lookup yields CDR1 SGHNT and CDR2 YYREEE (reference sequence). Written as DNA, the CDR3 is TGTGCCAGCAGCTTGTTAGGGGGTCCCAATGAGCAGTTCTTC. Translation: CASSLLGGPNEQFF.

This CDR3 reads CASSSGGGRVYEQYF. CDR3 DNA: TGCGCCAGCAGCTCTGGGGGGGGTCGGGTATACGAGCAGTACTTC. The chain combines TRBV5-1 with TRBJ2-7; TRBD2 matches 7 bases. Germline V lookup: CDR1 SGHRS, CDR2 YFSETQ. CDR3 length: 15 amino acids. V was clipped by 3 bases and J by 4 bases; unmatched bases: 10. The full variable domain, completed using reference TRBV5-1 and TRBJ2-7, is KAGVTQTPRYLIKTRGQQVTLSCSPISGHRSVSWYQQTPGQGLQFLFEYFSETQRNKGNFPGRFSGRQFSNSRSEMNVSTLELGDSALYLCASSSGGGRVYEQYFGPGTRLTVT.

This clone was seen a few times. The chain links TRBV11-2 to TRBJ2-2; TRBD1 matches at 7 bases. This CDR3 region has 15 residues. In germline, CDR1 is SGHAT, CDR2 FQNNGV. The V and J ends lost 2 bases and 3 bases, in that order; junction bases with no gene match: 3. Here the CDR3 reads CASSLTGDYTGELFF. Here the CDR3 DNA reads TGTGCCAGCAGCTTAACAGGGGATTACACCGGGGAGCTGTTTTTT.

CDR3 coding DNA: TGCGCCAGCTCACCCGCGCCTAGCGGGAGGGGGTACAATGAGCAGTTCTTC. This encodes CASSPAPSGRGYNEQFF. The rearrangement uses TRBV5-1 and TRBJ2-1, with TRBD2 matching 12 bases. Losses at the gene ends were 7 bases for V and 4 bases for J; bases not matched to a gene: 12. Germline V gives CDR1 SGHRS, CDR2 YFSETQ. CDR3 length: 17 amino acids.

This chain links TRBV5-1 with TRBJ1-1; TRBD1 agrees at 8 bases. The J segment lost 1 base and the V segment lost 0 bases, leaving 2 bases of the junction unmatched. The CDR3 extends over 15 amino acids. CDR1 SGHRS and CDR2 YFSETQ come from the germline V gene. The DNA for the CDR3 is TGCGCCAGCAGCTTGGGAACAGGGGGGAACACTGAAGCTTTCTTT. Its protein is CASSLGTGGNTEAFF.

The genes are TRBV28 and TRBJ1-2; D not certain. Germline CDR1 is MDHEN and CDR2 is SYDVKM. CDR3 length equals 12 residues. V was cut by 6 bases and J by 5 bases, with 10 bases left in between. CDR3 DNA sequence: TGTGCCAGCAGCGAGACGAGGTATGGCTACACCTTC. Residues: CASSETRYGYTF.

V usage is TRBV28 and J usage is TRBJ1-2, with unresolved D. The V end was cut by 5 bases, the J end by 8 bases, with 18 bases between. The CDR3 totals 14 residues. Germline assignment: CDR1 MDHEN and CDR2 SYDVKM. CDR3 in DNA: TGTGCCAGCAGTCCGTCCCCCCTGGCTAGCGGCTACACCTTC. The encoded protein is CASSPSPLASGYTF.

The rearrangement joins TRBV30 to TRBJ2-5; D is possibly TRBD1 (6 bases). Trimming left V 0 bases short and J 4 bases short, with 6 bases between. The CDR3 contains 12 residues. Per germline, CDR1 GTSNPN and CDR2 SVGIG (reference sequence). For the CDR3, the DNA is TGTGCCTGGAGTGTACAGGGAGAGACCCAGTACTTC. Residues: CAWSVQGETQYF.

V and J are TRBV28 and TRBJ2-7; perhaps TRBD1 as D (5 bases). The CDR3 is 15 residues long. The germline V and J ends were trimmed by 4 bases and 2 bases, with 15 bases remaining between them. Germline CDR1 MDHEN, CDR2 SYDVKM. CDR3 nucleotides: TGTGCCAGCAGTTCCCTTCCCGACAGTACCTACGAGCAGTACTTC. Amino acids: CASSSLPDSTYEQYF. The full variable domain, completed using reference TRBV28 and TRBJ2-7, is DVKVTQSSRYLVKRTGEKVFLECVQDMDHENMFWYRQDPGLGLRLIYFSYDVKMKEKGDIPEGYSVSREKKERFSLILESASTNQTSMYLCASSSLPDSTYEQYFGPGTRLTVT.

The rearrangement joins TRBV6-1 to TRBJ1-5; weak D call: TRBD1 (6 bases). The CDR3 totals 13 residues. Germline CDR1 and CDR2: MNHNS and SASEGT. V lost 5 bases and J 6 bases, leaving 11 bases between the germline ends. The CDR3 loop is CASSPQGFQPQHF. The CDR3, as DNA: TGTGCCAGCAGTCCCCAGGGGTTTCAGCCCCAGCATTTT.

The chain recombines TRBV29-1 with TRBJ1-1; the D gene is possibly TRBD1 (5 bases). The V end was cut by 2 bases, the J end by 7 bases, with 14 bases between. CDR3 length: 13 amino acids. Germline loops: CDR1 SQVTM, CDR2 ANQGSEA. CDR3 region: CSVELAGFGEAFF. The DNA for the CDR3 is TGCAGCGTTGAATTGGCAGGGTTTGGTGAAGCTTTCTTT.

This clone is a singleton in its sample. The rearrangement links TRBV6-6 to TRBJ2-7; D is perhaps TRBD2 (5 bases). The CDR3 has 13 residues. Germline CDR1 and CDR2: MNHNY and SVGAGI (reference sequence). V was pared by 4 bases and J by 7 bases, with 14 bases between. The CDR3 DNA sequence: TGTGCCAGCAGTTTCACGGACCCGGGGGAGCAGTACTTC. It specifies CASSFTDPGEQYF.

The V gene is TRBV30, the J gene TRBJ2-2; D is perhaps TRBD1 (6 bases). There are 16 residues in the CDR3. Trimming pared 4 bases from V and 0 bases from J, leaving 15 bases between. CDR1 is GTSNPN and CDR2 is SVGIG in the germline V gene (reference sequence). The DNA for the CDR3 is TGTGCCTGGACAACCTGGGGGACATCGAACACCGGGGAGCTGTTTTTT. This sequence encodes CAWTTWGTSNTGELFF.